The 32 T cell receptor beta chains below all came from one sample that was sequenced in a study of identical twins. Each CDR3 protein gets one entry after TCRdb re-called the 5' RACE reads with MiXCR. In the table there are about 1.7 million distinct CDR3 sequences, under 35% of which are singletons. The sequencing sample was made of cord blood. The receptor source for this set is a newborn girl in good health.

This chain uses TRBV7-9 with TRBJ2-5; 8 nucleotides line up with TRBD2. With 5 bases clipped from V and 11 bases from J, the junction kept 16 bases outside the gene matches. The CDR3 loop spans 15 amino acids. Germline CDR1 is SEHNR and CDR2 is FQNEAQ (reference sequence). The DNA of the CDR3 is TGTGCCAGCAGCCAAGGCGGGACTAGATACAATGAGCAGTACTTC. Its translation is CASSQGGTRYNEQYF.

This chain joins TRBV6-5 and TRBJ1-2; D possibly corresponds to TRBD1 (6 bases). Trimming shortened V by 6 bases and J by 13 bases, and 18 bases separated the two germline ends. Germline V lookup: CDR1 MNHEY, CDR2 SVGAGI. The CDR3 extends over 12 amino acids. The CDR3 loop is CASSGTGIPSTF. CDR3 nucleotides: TGTGCCAGCAGCGGCACAGGGATCCCCTCCACCTTC.

Ten or more counts support this clonotype. The V gene is TRBV21-1, the J gene TRBJ2-6. TRBV21-1 is flagged as a pseudogene. The CDR3 extends over 18 amino acids. The CDR3 DNA is TGTGCCAGCAGCAAAGAGGCAGATCTCTTCTCTGGGGCCAACGTCCTGACTTTC. As protein: CASSKEADLFSGANVLTF.

V is TRBV28 and J is TRBJ2-3; 8 bases agree with TRBD2. The CDR3 totals 17 residues. From germline, CDR1 is MDHEN and CDR2 SYDVKM. V was clipped by 7 bases and J by 2 bases; unmatched bases: 14. CDR3 loop: CASTPFLASGSTDTQYF. CDR3 nucleotide sequence: TGTGCCAGCACCCCGTTTTTAGCTAGCGGGTCCACAGATACGCAGTATTTT.

The V and J genes are TRBV5-6 and TRBJ2-3; the D gene could be TRBD1 or TRBD2 (5 bases each). V lost 4 bases to trimming and J lost 6 bases, with 15 bases between them. CDR3 size: 14 residues. The germline gives CDR1 SGHDT, CDR2 YYEEEE. In DNA form, the CDR3 reads TGTGCCAGCAGCCCCGGGGCCGGGATGGATACGCAGTATTTT. Translation: CASSPGAGMDTQYF.

The V and J genes are TRBV5-1 and TRBJ2-3; 12 bases line up with TRBD2. V gave up 4 bases and J gave up 2 bases; unmatched junction bases: 5. The CDR3 sequence is 16 residues long. Germline V lookup: CDR1 SGHRS, CDR2 YFSETQ. As DNA, the CDR3 is TGCGCCAGCAGCGACCGACTAGCGGGGGCCACAGATACGCAGTATTTT. Residues: CASSDRLAGATDTQYF. Full variable domain (outside the CDR3, taken from reference TRBV5-1 and TRBJ2-3): KAGVTQTPRYLIKTRGQQVTLSCSPISGHRSVSWYQQTPGQGLQFLFEYFSETQRNKGNFPGRFSGRQFSNSRSEMNVSTLELGDSALYLCASSDRLAGATDTQYFGPGTRLTVL.

This clonotype was counted ten times or more. The chain recombines TRBV10-3 with TRBJ1-2, with D perhaps matching TRBD1 (6 bases). The V end was cut by 3 bases, the J end by 0 bases, with 14 bases between. Per the germline V gene, CDR1 is ENHRY and CDR2 is SYGVKD. This CDR3 contains 16 residues. CDR3 in DNA: TGTGCCATCAGTGACAGGGGCGCCCCATCTAACTATGGCTACACCTTC. As protein: CAISDRGAPSNYGYTF.

This clonotype was seen a single time. This chain joins TRBV18 and TRBJ2-7; D is perhaps TRBD1 (6 bases). The CDR3 totals 15 residues. V lost 3 bases and J lost 7, with 19 bases in between. Germline CDR1 reads KGHSH; CDR2 reads LQKENI. The CDR3 reads CASSPTQGSYNEQYF. CDR3 sequence (DNA): TGTGCCAGCTCACCTACCCAGGGGTCCTACAATGAGCAGTACTTC.

Details on this clonotype: At one end, the junction sequence differs from germline, possibly due to a read error. This chain links TRBV7-7 with TRBJ2-2, with TRBD1 matching 7 bases. The CDR3 consists of 15 residues. Germline values: CDR1 SSHAT, CDR2 FNYEAQ (reference sequence). CDR3 residues: CASSLYAGGTGELFF. The CDR3, as DNA: TGTGCTAGCAGCTTATACGCAGGGGGCACCGGGGAGCTGTTTTTT.

This clonotype showed up just a few times. The rearrangement joins TRBV20-1 to TRBJ1-2; 11 nucleotides align to TRBD1. Trimming removed 1 base from V and 8 bases from J; junction bases left unmatched: 3. From germline, CDR1 is DFQATT and CDR2 SNEGSKA (reference sequence). This CDR3 comprises 13 residues. In DNA form, the CDR3 reads TGCAGTGCTAGAGGAAGGACAGGGGGCGGCTACACCTTC. This encodes CSARGRTGGGYTF.

The rearrangement joins TRBV7-2 to TRBJ1-2; no definite D call. The CDR3 has 16 amino acids. The V end lost 1 base, the J end lost 4 bases, and 16 bases lay between the germline ends. Germline lookup yields CDR1 SGHTA and CDR2 FQGNSA. CDR3 region: CASSLGGVGFSYGYTF. CDR3 coding DNA: TGTGCCAGCAGCTTAGGAGGAGTAGGGTTTAGCTATGGCTACACCTTC.

Points on this clonotype: One end of the junction fails to match germline, which may point to a read error. The chain carries TRBV12-3 or TRBV12-4 and TRBJ1-2, with TRBD1 identical over 8 bases. The CDR3 is made up of 18 amino acids. The DNA of the CDR3 is TGTGCCGGCAGTTCGTTAGCGGTGGGACAGGTTGTGAGCTATGGCTACACCTTC. Protein product: CAGSSLAVGQVVSYGYTF.

The sample holds a few counts of this clonotype. The chain links TRBV20-1 to TRBJ2-7; D gene unclear. The germline CDR1 and CDR2 sequences are DFQATT and SNEGSKA (reference sequence). CDR3 length: 11 amino acids. V lost 6 bases, J lost 6 bases, and 12 bases lay in between. DNA for the CDR3: TGCAGTGCCTTAGCTCGGACCGAGCAGTACTTC. Amino acid sequence: CSALARTEQYF.

This clonotype occurred many times. One junction end disagrees with the germline gene, perhaps due to a read error. The V and J genes are TRBV5-1 and TRBJ2-1, with D maybe TRBD2 (6 bases). Germline assignment: CDR1 SGHRS and CDR2 YFSETQ. The CDR3 runs to 14 residues. This chain's CDR3 is CASSSGTDYNEQFF. In DNA, the CDR3 is TGTGCCAGCAGCTCCGGGACGGACTATAATGAGCAGTTCTTC.

This clonotype came up a few times. The J gene is TRBJ2-7, the V gene TRBV4-1, with 9 bases that match TRBD1. The germline gives CDR1 MGHRA, CDR2 YSYEKL. After removal of 3 bases from V and 4 bases from J, the junction contained 4 bases not matched to a gene. The CDR3 length is 14 residues. The CDR3 loop is CASSHVQGAYEQYF. The DNA of the CDR3 is TGCGCCAGCAGCCACGTACAGGGGGCTTACGAGCAGTACTTC.

This chain connects TRBV12-3 or TRBV12-4 to TRBJ1-5; D may be TRBD1 (5 bases). V lost 7 bases and J lost 3, with 13 bases in between. The CDR3 runs to 14 residues. CDR3 DNA sequence: TGTGCCAGCACCCCCTCGGGGCTCAATCAGCCCCAGCATTTT. Translated, it gives CASTPSGLNQPQHF.

Notes on this clonotype: At one boundary the junction diverges from the germline segment, which might be a read error. The CDR3 protein is CASSQIGSGSQNIRYF. In nucleotides, the CDR3 is TGTGCCAGCAGCCAAATAGGCTCAGGGTCACAAAACATTCGGTACTTC. The rearrangement joins TRBV14 to TRBJ2-4; weak D call: TRBD1 (5 bases). In germline, CDR1 is SGHDN, CDR2 FVKESK. The CDR3 length is 16 residues.

The genes are TRBV7-9 and TRBJ1-4; D is possibly TRBD1 (5 bases). The germline V and J ends were trimmed by 1 base and 6 bases, with 6 bases remaining between them. The germline CDR1 and CDR2 sequences are SEHNR and FQNEAQ (reference sequence). The CDR3 loop spans 13 amino acids. The CDR3 nucleotides are TGTGCCAGCAGCTTAGACAGGCATGAAAAACTGTTTTTT. Translation: CASSLDRHEKLFF.

The chain joins TRBV29-1 to TRBJ1-2; 9 positions agree with TRBD1. Germline CDR1 reads SQVTM; CDR2 reads ANQGSEA. V lost 2 bases to trimming and J lost 8 bases; unmatched junction nucleotides: 12. The CDR3 length is 15 residues. CDR3 DNA sequence: TGCAGCGTTGAAAAGTCGGGACAGGGTTTCAAGGGCTACACCTTC. It encodes CSVEKSGQGFKGYTF.

This chain joins TRBV18 and TRBJ2-7; D ambiguous. CDR1 is KGHSH, CDR2 LQKENI, per germline. Trimming removed 1 base from V and 7 bases from J, with 17 bases in between. The CDR3 has 15 residues. DNA of the CDR3: TGTGCCAGCTCACCACTTGCGAATTCCTACAATGAGCAGTACTTC. Amino acids: CASSPLANSYNEQYF.

On this clonotype: The junction departs from the called germline gene at one end, perhaps through a read error. The chain joins TRBV7-2 to TRBJ1-2; D is uncertain. The CDR3 contains 14 residues. CDR1 SGHTA and CDR2 FQGNSA come from the germline V gene. Here the CDR3 reads CAGSLGQVNYGYTF. The CDR3 DNA sequence: TGTGCCGGCAGCTTAGGGCAGGTTAACTATGGCTACACCTTC.

The chain has TRBV20-1 and TRBJ1-6; D gene ambiguous. CDR1 and CDR2 (germline): DFQATT, SNEGSKA (reference sequence). V was clipped by 5 bases and J by 8 bases, with 10 bases between them. The CDR3 totals 12 residues. CDR3 amino acids: CSAPSRDSPLHF. The CDR3 nucleotides read TGCAGTGCTCCCTCACGGGATTCACCCCTCCACTTT.

In this sample, this clonotype turned up once. V is TRBV28 and J is TRBJ1-5, with D uncertain. The CDR3 extends over 12 amino acids. Trimming shortened V by 6 bases and J by 12 bases, and 15 bases separated the two germline ends. CDR1 MDHEN and CDR2 SYDVKM come from the germline V gene. The CDR3 sequence is CASSPGRKGQHF. The CDR3 DNA sequence: TGTGCCAGCAGCCCCGGCCGTAAGGGCCAGCATTTT.

This clonotype was observed a few times. The chain joins TRBV28 to TRBJ1-4; D is uncertain. The V end lost 8 bases, the J end lost 0 bases, and 19 bases lay between the germline ends. The CDR3 spans 17 residues. The V gene's germline CDR1 is MDHEN and CDR2 SYDVKM. The CDR3 DNA follows: TGTGCCAGCGAGCCAGCATACGCCCCCTCAACTAATGAAAAACTGTTTTTT. Protein: CASEPAYAPSTNEKLFF.

This clonotype turned up a few times. The V gene is TRBV6-2 or TRBV6-3, the J gene TRBJ2-5; 10 nucleotides align to TRBD2. With V trimmed by 2 bases and J by 4 bases, 4 bases remained unmatched. The germline V gene encodes CDR1 MNHEY and CDR2 SVGEGT. This CDR3 spans 15 amino acids. In DNA, the CDR3 is TGTGCCAGCAGTTACCTAGCGGGAGTCGTAGAGACCCAGTACTTC. This sequence encodes CASSYLAGVVETQYF.

This clonotype was counted only a few times. The rearrangement uses TRBV2 and TRBJ1-5, with TRBD1 as a possible D gene (5 bases). CDR1 is SNHLY, CDR2 FYNNEI, per germline. The CDR3 contains 13 residues. The V and J ends lost 4 bases and 5 bases respectively, with 9 bases between them. CDR3 protein: CASSVGQDQPQHF. The CDR3, as DNA: TGTGCCAGCAGTGTGGGGCAGGATCAGCCCCAGCATTTT. The variable domain in full, with the rest retrieved from reference TRBV2 and TRBJ1-5, is EPEVTQTPSHQVTQMGQEVILRCVPISNHLYFYWYRQILGQKVEFLVSFYNNEISEKSEIFDDQFSVERPDGSNFTLKIRSTKLEDSAMYFCASSVGQDQPQHFGDGTRLSIL.

The chain uses TRBV9 and TRBJ2-2; 11 bases are a match to TRBD2. The germline V gene has CDR1 SGDLS and CDR2 YYNGEE. V shed 0 bases, J shed 5 bases, and the junction held 0 bases outside the gene matches. This CDR3 is 15 amino acids long. The CDR3 is CASSVGLAGTGELFF. CDR3 bases: TGTGCCAGCAGCGTAGGACTAGCGGGGACCGGGGAGCTGTTTTTT. Variable domain in full (rest from reference TRBV9 and TRBJ2-2): DSGVTQTPKHLITATGQRVTLRCSPRSGDLSVYWYQQSLDQGLQFLIQYYNGEERAKGNILERFSAQQFPDLHSELNLSSLELGDSALYFCASSVGLAGTGELFFGEGSRLTVL.

This clonotype was seen a few times. One end of the junction varies from germline; a read error may be responsible. The chain combines TRBV29-1 with TRBJ2-2; tentatively, D is TRBD1 (7 bases). Germline V gene lookup returns CDR1 SQVTM and CDR2 ANQGSEA. There are 14 residues in the CDR3. CDR3 region: CSVEGQGGMGELFF. In DNA, the CDR3 is TGCAGCGTGGAAGGGCAGGGGGGTATGGGGGAGCTGTTTTTT.

V gene TRBV28 combines with J gene TRBJ1-1; 7 nucleotides line up with TRBD1. Losses at the gene ends were 5 bases for V and 3 bases for J; bases not matched to a gene: 15. The CDR3 contains 17 residues. Germline V gene data show CDR1 as MDHEN and CDR2 as SYDVKM. The CDR3 reads CASSPIVGGGGDTEAFF. For the CDR3, the DNA is TGTGCCAGCAGTCCTATTGTTGGGGGAGGGGGCGACACTGAAGCTTTCTTT.

This clonotype came up a few times. This rearrangement joins TRBV4-2 to TRBJ2-1, with TRBD2 matching 10 bases. The CDR3 is 16 amino acids. From germline, CDR1 is LGHNA and CDR2 YNFKEQ. V trimming: 6 bases; J trimming: 4 bases; junction bases outside the gene matches: 9. The CDR3 spells CASSSQEGLAYNEQFF. DNA of the CDR3: TGTGCCAGCAGTAGTCAGGAGGGACTAGCGTACAATGAGCAGTTCTTC.

This clonotype was detected a few times. V is TRBV5-1 and J is TRBJ2-1, with D perhaps TRBD2 (6 bases). Trimming cost V 0 bases and J 8 bases, with 21 bases left between them. CDR3 length equals 17 residues. Germline values: CDR1 SGHRS, CDR2 YFSETQ. As DNA, the CDR3 is TGCGCCAGCAGCTTGGCCCTTTCTAGTGGGAGGTCCTATGAGCAGTTCTTC. Translating it yields CASSLALSSGRSYEQFF. The variable domain in full, completed from reference TRBV5-1 and TRBJ2-1, reads KAGVTQTPRYLIKTRGQQVTLSCSPISGHRSVSWYQQTPGQGLQFLFEYFSETQRNKGNFPGRFSGRQFSNSRSEMNVSTLELGDSALYLCASSLALSSGRSYEQFFGPGTRLTVL.

The chain combines TRBV19 with TRBJ2-5; no definite D call. From germline, CDR1 is LNHDA and CDR2 SQIVND (reference sequence). V lost 3 bases to trimming and J lost 2 bases, with 10 bases between them. CDR3 length equals 14 residues. CDR3 amino acids: CASSIRGRQETQYF. In nucleotides, the CDR3 is TGTGCCAGTAGTATTCGAGGCAGACAAGAGACCCAGTACTTC.